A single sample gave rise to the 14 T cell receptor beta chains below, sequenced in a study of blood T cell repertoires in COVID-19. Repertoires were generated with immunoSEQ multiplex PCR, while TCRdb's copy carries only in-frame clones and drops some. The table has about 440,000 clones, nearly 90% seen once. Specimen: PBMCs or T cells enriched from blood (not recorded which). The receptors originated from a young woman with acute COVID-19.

The CDR3 reads CASSSGGTDTQYF. The CDR3 coding sequence is TGCGCCAGCTCCTCCGGGGGCACAGATACGCAGTATTTT. The chain links TRBV10-1 to TRBJ2-3; D is perhaps TRBD2 (5 bases). Trimming removed 8 bases from V and 1 base from J, with 10 bases in between. This CDR3 spans 13 amino acids. Germline assignment: CDR1 WNHNN and CDR2 SYGVQD (reference sequence).

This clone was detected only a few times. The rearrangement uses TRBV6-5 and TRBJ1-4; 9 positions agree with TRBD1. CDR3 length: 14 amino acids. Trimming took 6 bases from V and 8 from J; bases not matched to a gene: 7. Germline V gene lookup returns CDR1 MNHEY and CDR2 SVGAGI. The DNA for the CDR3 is TGTGCCAGCAGCCCGGGACAGGGTATAGAAAAACTGTTTTTT. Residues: CASSPGQGIEKLFF.

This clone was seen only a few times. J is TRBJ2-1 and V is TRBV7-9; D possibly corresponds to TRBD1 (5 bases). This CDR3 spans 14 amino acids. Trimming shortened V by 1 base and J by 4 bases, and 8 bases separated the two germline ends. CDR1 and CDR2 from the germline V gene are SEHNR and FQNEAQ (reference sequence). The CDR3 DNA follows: TGTGCCAGCAGCTTAGGGACAAGATACAATGAGCAGTTCTTC. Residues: CASSLGTRYNEQFF.

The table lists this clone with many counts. The CDR3: CASSLAGTRSYEQYF. DNA for the CDR3: TGCGCCAGCAGCTTGGCCGGGACTCGCTCCTACGAGCAGTACTTC. This sequence joins TRBV5-1 and TRBJ2-7; D perhaps matches TRBD2 (6 bases). This CDR3 has 15 amino acids. The V and J ends lost 0 bases and 0 bases respectively, with 10 bases between them. Germline loops: CDR1 SGHRS, CDR2 YFSETQ. Complete variable domain (other parts from reference TRBV5-1 and TRBJ2-7): KAGVTQTPRYLIKTRGQQVTLSCSPISGHRSVSWYQQTPGQGLQFLFEYFSETQRNKGNFPGRFSGRQFSNSRSEMNVSTLELGDSALYLCASSLAGTRSYEQYFGPGTRLTVT.

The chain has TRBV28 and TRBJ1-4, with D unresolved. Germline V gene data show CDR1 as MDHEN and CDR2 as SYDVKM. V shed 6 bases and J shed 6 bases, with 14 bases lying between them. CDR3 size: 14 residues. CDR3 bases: TGTGCCAGCAGGTATGGGTCCCAGGATGAAAAACTGTTTTTT. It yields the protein CASRYGSQDEKLFF.

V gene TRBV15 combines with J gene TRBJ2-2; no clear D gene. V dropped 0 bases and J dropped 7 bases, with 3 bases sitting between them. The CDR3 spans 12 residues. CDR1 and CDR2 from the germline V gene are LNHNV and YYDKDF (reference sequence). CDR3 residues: CATSRDIGELFF. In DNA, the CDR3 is TGTGCCACCAGCAGAGATATCGGGGAGCTGTTTTTT.

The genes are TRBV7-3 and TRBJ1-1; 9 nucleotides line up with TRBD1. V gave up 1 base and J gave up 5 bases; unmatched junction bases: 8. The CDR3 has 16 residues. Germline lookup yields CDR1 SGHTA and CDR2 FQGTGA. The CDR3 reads CASSLRGDREGTEAFF. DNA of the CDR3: TGTGCCAGCAGCTTAAGGGGGGACAGGGAAGGAACTGAAGCTTTCTTT.

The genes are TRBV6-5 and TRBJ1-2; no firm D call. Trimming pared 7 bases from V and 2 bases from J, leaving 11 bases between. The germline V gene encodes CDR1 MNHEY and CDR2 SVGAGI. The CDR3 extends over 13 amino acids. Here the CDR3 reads CASTGNNNYGYTF. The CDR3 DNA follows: TGTGCCAGCACGGGTAACAACAACTATGGCTACACCTTC.

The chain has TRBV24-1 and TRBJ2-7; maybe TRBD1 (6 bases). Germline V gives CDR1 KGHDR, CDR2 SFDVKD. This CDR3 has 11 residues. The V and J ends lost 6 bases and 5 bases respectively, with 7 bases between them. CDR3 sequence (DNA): TGTGCCACCAGTACAGGGCACGAGCAGTACTTC. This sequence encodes CATSTGHEQYF.

CDR3 DNA sequence: TGTGCCAGCAGCCCCGGGACAGGGGGCGCCGGGGAGCTGTTTTTT. As protein: CASSPGTGGAGELFF. The chain carries TRBV7-6 and TRBJ2-2, with TRBD1 identical over 12 bases. Trimming removed 5 bases from V and 6 bases from J; junction bases left unmatched: 4. Per germline, CDR1 SGHVS and CDR2 FNYEAQ. The CDR3 is made up of 15 amino acids.

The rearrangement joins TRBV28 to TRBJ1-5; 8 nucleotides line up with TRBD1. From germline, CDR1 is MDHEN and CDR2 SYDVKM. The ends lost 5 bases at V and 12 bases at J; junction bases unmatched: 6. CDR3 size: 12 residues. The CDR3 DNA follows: TGTGCCAGCAGTCTCGACAGGGGTAGCCAGCATTTT. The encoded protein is CASSLDRGSQHF.

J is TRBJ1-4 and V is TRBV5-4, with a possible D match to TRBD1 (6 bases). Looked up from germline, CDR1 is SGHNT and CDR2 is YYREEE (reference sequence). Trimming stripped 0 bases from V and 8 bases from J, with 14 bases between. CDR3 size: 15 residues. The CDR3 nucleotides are TGTGCCAGCAGCTTGGTTGGGCAGGGGAAGGAAAAACTGTTTTTT. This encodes CASSLVGQGKEKLFF. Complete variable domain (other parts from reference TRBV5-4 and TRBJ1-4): ETGVTQSPTHLIKTRGQQVTLRCSSQSGHNTVSWYQQALGQGPQFIFQYYREEENGRGNFPPRFSGLQFPNYSSELNVNALELDDSALYLCASSLVGQGKEKLFFGSGTQLSVL.

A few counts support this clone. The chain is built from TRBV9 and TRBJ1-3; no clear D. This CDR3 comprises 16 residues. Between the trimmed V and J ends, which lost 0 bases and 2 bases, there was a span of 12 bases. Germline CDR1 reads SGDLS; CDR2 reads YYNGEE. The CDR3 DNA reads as TGTGCCAGCAGCGTAGATCACAGACCAGCTGGAAACACCATATATTTT. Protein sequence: CASSVDHRPAGNTIYF. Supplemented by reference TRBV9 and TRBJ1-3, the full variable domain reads DSGVTQTPKHLITATGQRVTLRCSPRSGDLSVYWYQQSLDQGLQFLIQYYNGEERAKGNILERFSAQQFPDLHSELNLSSLELGDSALYFCASSVDHRPAGNTIYFGEGSWLTVV.

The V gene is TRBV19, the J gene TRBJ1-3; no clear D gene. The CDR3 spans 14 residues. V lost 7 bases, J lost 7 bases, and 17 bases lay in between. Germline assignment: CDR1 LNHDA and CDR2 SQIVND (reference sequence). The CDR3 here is CASTKEGGWNTIYF. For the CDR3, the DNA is TGTGCCAGTACCAAAGAGGGCGGCTGGAACACCATATATTTT.